This T cell receptor beta chain came from a study of identical twins. TCRdb ran MiXCR on the 5' RACE reads and lists one entry per CDR3 protein. This table holds about 920,000 distinct CDR3 sequences, about 12% found once. V gave up 4 bases and J gave up 5 bases, with 9 bases separating them. Per germline, CDR1 SQVTM and CDR2 ANQGSEA. CDR3 length equals 13 residues. This clonotype has more than one count but fewer than ten. The sample was also linked to a second study, of yellow fever vaccine responses in identical twins.

Input material: PBMCs. The chain has TRBV29-1 and TRBJ1-6; D is possibly TRBD1 (6 bases). This TCR derives from a young woman in good health. CDR3 bases: TGCAGCGTTGGGACAGCGGATAATTCACCCCTCCACTTT. It yields the protein CSVGTADNSPLHF.